Below are 10 T cell receptor beta chains sequenced from a single sample in a study of blood T cell repertoires in COVID-19. Profiled with immunoSEQ multiplex PCR; TCRdb holds only in-frame clones, not every one. Of some 200,000 clones detected, about 89% appear once; the ten largest clones hold around 2.7%. The sample comprised peripheral blood. Every receptor here comes from a middle-aged man with active or convalescent COVID-19.

V and J are TRBV5-6 and TRBJ1-2; the D gene is possibly TRBD1 (6 bases). Trimming took off 0 bases at V and 4 bases at J, with 13 bases between the two ends. Looked up from germline, CDR1 is SGHDT and CDR2 is YYEEEE. The CDR3 is made up of 15 amino acids. The CDR3 spells CASSLAWGRLYGYTF. Written as DNA, the CDR3 is TGTGCCAGCAGCTTGGCCTGGGGGCGCCTCTATGGCTACACCTTC.

V is TRBV5-8 and J is TRBJ2-5; the D gene is possibly TRBD1 (5 bases). The CDR3 has 16 amino acids. CDR1 is SGHTS and CDR2 is YDEGEE in the germline V gene. The germline V and J ends were trimmed by 0 bases and 5 bases, with 17 bases remaining between them. The CDR3 spells CASSLAKIGVVETQYF. CDR3 nucleotide sequence: TGTGCCAGCAGCTTGGCCAAAATAGGGGTCGTGGAGACCCAGTACTTC.

The chain carries TRBV4-1 and TRBJ2-7; D might be TRBD1 (6 bases). Germline V gene sequence: CDR1 MGHRA, CDR2 YSYEKL. This CDR3 has 16 residues. Trimming stripped 6 bases from V and 2 bases from J, with 20 bases between. The CDR3 nucleotides are TGCGCCAGCAGACCAACAGGTGGGACATCCACCTACGAGCAGTACTTC. This encodes CASRPTGGTSTYEQYF.

The genes are TRBV7-2 and TRBJ1-5, with D possibly TRBD1 on 5 matching bases. Germline loops: CDR1 SGHTA, CDR2 FQGNSA. This CDR3 spans 14 amino acids. Trimming took off 5 bases at V and 9 bases at J, with 17 bases between the two ends. The CDR3 DNA is TGTGCCAGCAGCCCCCGCCAGGGTATAGTGCCCCAGCATTTT. It codes for CASSPRQGIVPQHF.

There are a few counts of this clone. J is TRBJ1-4 and V is TRBV5-6, with TRBD1 matching 7 bases. The CDR3 loop spans 14 amino acids. The trim removed 5 bases at V and 3 bases at J, leaving 4 bases unmatched. Germline V gene sequence: CDR1 SGHDT, CDR2 YYEEEE. CDR3 sequence: CASRQTGPNEKLFF. The CDR3 bases are TGTGCCAGCAGACAGACAGGGCCTAATGAAAAACTGTTTTTT.

The CDR3 nucleotides are TGTGCCAGCAGCGGACCGGGACTAGAGAGGGTAGAAGATACGCAGTATTTT. Translating it yields CASSGPGLERVEDTQYF. The chain links TRBV7-8 to TRBJ2-3; TRBD2 aligns across 8 bases. Germline loops: CDR1 SGHVS, CDR2 FQNEAQ. This CDR3 is built from 17 residues. The V gene end was trimmed by 5 bases and the J gene end by 5 bases; junction bases not matched to a gene: 15.

The chain combines TRBV9 with TRBJ1-5; unclear D gene. With 1 base removed from V and 5 bases from J, the gap between germline ends came to 7 bases. The CDR3 sequence is 13 residues long. In germline, CDR1 is SGDLS, CDR2 YYNGEE. The DNA of the CDR3 is TGTGCCAGCAGCGTAACCATAGATCAGCCCCAGCATTTT. It codes for CASSVTIDQPQHF.

The count of this clone is one. The chain combines TRBV6-5 with TRBJ1-1; the D is unclear. This CDR3 spans 14 amino acids. CDR1 and CDR2 (germline): MNHEY, SVGAGI. The ends were cut back, 5 bases at V and 3 bases at J, with 13 bases in the middle. CDR3 residues: CASSRPQLDTEAFF. In nucleotides, the CDR3 is TGTGCCAGCAGTCGCCCACAGCTCGACACTGAAGCTTTCTTT.

V and J are TRBV6-5 and TRBJ2-2, with D possibly matching TRBD1 (6 bases). This CDR3 is 16 amino acids long. Trimming removed 0 bases from V and 6 bases from J, with 14 bases in between. The V gene's germline CDR1 is MNHEY and CDR2 SVGAGI. The CDR3 bases are TGTGCCAGCAGTTACTCGTCAGGGGTACGTTCCGGGGAGCTGTTTTTT. Protein: CASSYSSGVRSGELFF.

J is TRBJ1-2 and V is TRBV19, with a tentative D call TRBD1 (6 bases). The CDR3 is 13 amino acids. CDR1 LNHDA and CDR2 SQIVND come from the germline V gene (reference sequence). Trimming took off 6 bases at V and 4 bases at J, with 12 bases between the two ends. Here the CDR3 DNA reads TGTGCCAGTAGCCCCCCAGGGGCCTATGGCTACACCTTC. It specifies CASSPPGAYGYTF.